The 15 T cell receptor beta chains in this list originate from one sample, sequenced in a study of CD8 T cells in ankylosing spondylitis. TCRdb itself ran the 5' RACE reads through MiXCR, one entry per CDR3 protein. The top ten hold around a fifth of the sample, which has more than 600,000 distinct CDR3 sequences, 15% to 20% seen once. No antigens are known for them. Findings of the study overall: What seemed typical of ankylosing spondylitis blood was a TCR beta motif built from under 10 highly homologous variants.

Specimen: blood, either unsorted or a sorted T cell fraction (not recorded which). These receptor sequences come from a male donor with ankylosing spondylitis.

This clonotype was detected only a few times. The rearrangement joins TRBV10-3 to TRBJ1-1, with 7 bases that match TRBD1. Germline loops: CDR1 ENHRY, CDR2 SYGVKD. The CDR3 consists of 14 residues. V shed 8 bases and J 7 bases; nucleotides not matched to a gene: 13. The CDR3 loop reads CAIRTHRGRGEAFF. CDR3 DNA sequence: TGTGCCATCCGAACCCACAGGGGACGGGGTGAAGCTTTCTTT.

The V call is TRBV6-1, the J call TRBJ2-1, with 10 bases matching TRBD2. Trimming took 7 bases from V and 0 from J; bases not matched to a gene: 3. The CDR3 spans 15 residues. Germline-derived CDR1 and CDR2 are MNHNS and SASEGT. The CDR3 protein is CASTQRGGSYNEQFF. CDR3 nucleotide sequence: TGTGCCAGCACCCAGCGGGGGGGCTCCTACAATGAGCAGTTCTTC.

The gene calls are TRBV4-3 and TRBJ2-1, with D unclear. This CDR3 spans 16 amino acids. From germline, CDR1 is LGHNA and CDR2 YSLEER. Trimming removed 0 bases from V and 8 bases from J, with 17 bases in between. CDR3 sequence (DNA): TGCGCCAGCAGCCAAGATAAGGAATTTCCCGGGCATGAGCAGTTCTTC. This translates into CASSQDKEFPGHEQFF.

This clonotype was counted ten times or more. The V gene is TRBV10-3, the J gene TRBJ2-7; D might be TRBD2 (7 bases). Per germline, CDR1 ENHRY and CDR2 SYGVKD. V lost 3 bases to trimming and J lost 5 bases, with 17 bases between them. The length of the CDR3 is 15 residues. The CDR3 region is CAISDPPEGGNEQYF. As DNA, the CDR3 is TGTGCCATCAGTGACCCCCCCGAGGGGGGGAACGAGCAGTACTTC.

The V and J genes are TRBV12-3 or TRBV12-4 and TRBJ2-3, with 14 positions matching TRBD2. Trimming removed 3 bases from V and 0 bases from J; junction bases left unmatched: 8. The CDR3 has 19 amino acids. CDR3 sequence: CASSLGLAGATPSTDTQYF. In nucleotides, the CDR3 is TGTGCCAGCAGTTTGGGACTAGCGGGAGCTACCCCTAGCACAGATACGCAGTATTTT.

This clonotype has only a few counts. This chain connects TRBV27 to TRBJ2-7; D unclear. V was trimmed by 2 bases and J by 1 base, leaving 12 bases between them. Germline CDR1 and CDR2: MNHEY and SMNVEV (reference sequence). The CDR3 runs 15 residues. This CDR3 is CASSLIAPSSYEQYF. CDR3 nucleotide sequence: TGTGCCAGCAGTTTAATTGCACCATCTTCCTACGAGCAGTACTTC.

This clonotype was detected a few times. V gene TRBV9 combines with J gene TRBJ1-6; D may be TRBD1 (6 bases). Trimming removed 6 bases from V and 6 bases from J, with 16 bases in between. CDR1 is SGDLS and CDR2 is YYNGEE in the germline V gene. The CDR3 is made up of 15 amino acids. The CDR3 DNA follows: TGTGCCAGCAACCCACAGGGCCTGAGTAATTCACCCCTCCACTTT. Translation: CASNPQGLSNSPLHF.

The chain combines TRBV24-1 with TRBJ2-1, with D uncertain. Germline V gives CDR1 KGHDR, CDR2 SFDVKD. Trimming cost V 9 bases and J 2 bases, with 16 bases left between them. The CDR3 spans 15 residues. The CDR3 spells CATRHPGRTYNEQFF. DNA of the CDR3: TGTGCCACCCGCCACCCTGGCCGCACCTACAATGAGCAGTTCTTC.

The chain combines TRBV29-1 with TRBJ2-3; the D is unclear. Germline lookup yields CDR1 SQVTM and CDR2 ANQGSEA. With 6 bases removed from V and 2 bases from J, the gap between germline ends came to 12 bases. The CDR3 contains 13 residues. The CDR3 loop reads CSVVGPNTDTQYF. CDR3 DNA: TGCAGCGTCGTGGGTCCAAACACAGATACGCAGTATTTT.

The chain joins TRBV27 to TRBJ2-5; possible D gene TRBD2, 6 bases. The germline gives CDR1 MNHEY, CDR2 SMNVEV (reference sequence). The CDR3 covers 15 residues. The V gene lost 3 bases and the J gene lost 5 bases, with 16 bases spanning the gap. Here the CDR3 DNA reads TGTGCCAGCAGTTTCACTAGCAGCCTAGGGGAGACCCAGTACTTC. It encodes CASSFTSSLGETQYF.

This clonotype appeared a few times. One end of the junction does not line up with germline, which may come from a read error. This chain connects TRBV5-1 to TRBJ2-7, with D maybe TRBD1 (5 bases). The CDR3 consists of 14 residues. CDR1 and CDR2 from the germline V gene are SGHRS and YFSETQ. CDR3: CASSSRADRYEQYF. CDR3 in DNA: TGCGCTAGCAGCTCCAGGGCAGACCGTTACGAGCAGTACTTC.

This clonotype was seen at least ten times. The V gene is TRBV5-1, the J gene TRBJ1-3, with D perhaps TRBD1 (5 bases). V lost 4 bases and J lost 0, with 11 bases in between. The CDR3 has 15 amino acids. Per the germline V gene, CDR1 is SGHRS and CDR2 is YFSETQ. The CDR3 here is CASSPGLSSGNTIYF. CDR3 coding DNA: TGCGCCAGCAGCCCGGGACTCAGCTCTGGAAACACCATATATTTT. Full variable domain (remainder filled in from reference TRBV5-1 and TRBJ1-3): KAGVTQTPRYLIKTRGQQVTLSCSPISGHRSVSWYQQTPGQGLQFLFEYFSETQRNKGNFPGRFSGRQFSNSRSEMNVSTLELGDSALYLCASSPGLSSGNTIYFGEGSWLTVV.

The chain uses TRBV12-3 or TRBV12-4 and TRBJ2-7; 14 nucleotides match TRBD2. After removal of 5 bases from V and 5 bases from J, the junction contained 11 bases not matched to a gene. The CDR3 sequence is 17 residues long. The CDR3 sequence is CASSPPGLAGVVDEQYF. The CDR3 DNA is TGTGCCAGCAGTCCCCCGGGACTAGCGGGAGTCGTCGACGAGCAGTACTTC.

This clonotype was detected ten times or more. The chain joins TRBV12-3 or TRBV12-4 to TRBJ2-5; 10 bases align to TRBD1. Trimming removed 7 bases from V and 4 bases from J; junction bases left unmatched: 6. The CDR3 runs 14 residues. The CDR3 DNA sequence: TGTGCCAGCAAGAGGACAGGGGGTCGAGAGACCCAGTACTTC. Translation gives CASKRTGGRETQYF.

This clonotype was found a few times. The chain employs TRBV12-3 or TRBV12-4 and TRBJ2-3; tentatively, D is TRBD1 (6 bases). The V end was cut by 2 bases, the J end by 2 bases, with 17 bases between. There are 17 residues in the CDR3. The CDR3 sequence is CASSLRGGWYNTDTQYF. CDR3 coding DNA: TGTGCCAGCAGTTTACGTGGGGGCTGGTACAACACAGATACGCAGTATTTT.